Each of the 25 T cell receptor beta chains below was sequenced from the same sample in a study of blood T cell repertoires in COVID-19. Clones were sequenced by immunoSEQ multiplex PCR, and TCRdb holds only the in-frame ones, with some missing. The table has 150,000 or so clones, about 86% seen once. Sequencing input: peripheral blood. These TCRs come from a man aged 45-65 years with active or convalescent COVID-19.

The chain uses TRBV7-2 and TRBJ2-2, with no clear D. Germline values: CDR1 SGHTA, CDR2 FQGNSA. Deletions cut 1 base from V and 7 bases from J, with 7 bases between. This CDR3 is built from 13 residues. The CDR3 nucleotides are TGTGCCAGCAGCTTAGGACGGGTCGGGGAGCTGTTTTTT. Translated: CASSLGRVGELFF.

V is TRBV4-1 and J is TRBJ1-3; a possible D gene is TRBD1 (5 bases). Germline V gene sequence: CDR1 MGHRA, CDR2 YSYEKL. With 4 bases removed from V and 0 bases from J, the gap between germline ends came to 13 bases. CDR3 length equals 16 residues. CDR3 sequence: CASSRGAGPSGNTIYF. The CDR3 bases are TGCGCCAGCAGCCGCGGGGCGGGTCCCTCTGGAAACACCATATATTTT.

In nucleotides, the CDR3 is TGTGCCAGCTCACCACCTGACAGGGCCAACACCGGGGAGCTGTTTTTT. Amino acids: CASSPPDRANTGELFF. This rearrangement joins TRBV18 to TRBJ2-2, with TRBD1 identical over 7 bases. CDR1 and CDR2 (germline): KGHSH, LQKENI. There are 16 residues in the CDR3. The junction had 3 bases not matched to a gene; V was cut back by 0 bases and J by 2 bases.

The chain is built from TRBV9 and TRBJ2-3, with 7 nucleotides matching TRBD2. CDR3 length: 14 residues. The V gene end was trimmed by 4 bases and the J gene end by 4 bases; junction bases not matched to a gene: 6. CDR1 and CDR2 (germline): SGDLS, YYNGEE. CDR3 sequence: CASSTSGIPDTQYF. DNA for the CDR3: TGTGCCAGCAGCACCAGCGGGATTCCAGATACGCAGTATTTT.

The chain links TRBV23-1 to TRBJ1-6, with 8 bases lining up with TRBD1. TRBV23-1 is classed as an ORF, of uncertain function. The CDR3 loop spans 15 amino acids. V shed 7 bases, J shed 4 bases, and the junction held 6 bases outside the gene matches. The CDR3: CASTPGTGYNSPLHF. The CDR3, as DNA: TGCGCCAGCACCCCCGGGACAGGATATAATTCACCCCTCCACTTT.

The chain links TRBV2 to TRBJ2-7; the match to TRBD2 covers 7 bases. The V segment lost 4 bases and the J segment 2 bases; nucleotides outside the gene matches: 5. The germline gives CDR1 SNHLY, CDR2 FYNNEI. This CDR3 is built from 14 residues. Here the CDR3 DNA reads TGTGCCAGCAGTGCCGGGAGGTATCCCTACGAGCAGTACTTC. As protein: CASSAGRYPYEQYF.

This chain joins TRBV5-1 and TRBJ1-1, with 8 bases matching TRBD1. This CDR3 contains 14 residues. Germline trimming cut 3 bases from V and 1 base from J; bases unmatched to any gene: 2. Germline-derived CDR1 and CDR2 are SGHRS and YFSETQ. The chain's CDR3 is CASSSTGGNTEAFF. As DNA, the CDR3 is TGCGCCAGCAGCTCAACAGGGGGGAACACTGAAGCTTTCTTT.

CDR3 DNA: TGTGCCAGCAGTCCCCCGGGACAGGGGGCGGATGAGCAGTTCTTC. Translation gives CASSPPGQGADEQFF. The V and J genes are TRBV6-2 or TRBV6-3 and TRBJ2-1; 12 bases align to TRBD1. CDR1 MNHEY and CDR2 SVGEGT come from the germline V gene. The CDR3 totals 15 residues. V was clipped by 5 bases and J by 8 bases; unmatched bases: 7.

The chain recombines TRBV7-9 with TRBJ2-1; 7 bases agree with TRBD2. The V and J ends lost 4 bases and 3 bases, in that order; junction bases with no gene match: 12. CDR3 length: 17 amino acids. Germline V CDR1 and CDR2: SEHNR, FQNEAQ (reference sequence). CDR3 nucleotide sequence: TGTGCCAGCAGCTCCGAGGCGTTGGGCGGGAGCTACAATGAGCAGTTCTTC. This sequence encodes CASSSEALGGSYNEQFF.

The chain recombines TRBV5-1 with TRBJ2-1; TRBD2 matches at 12 bases. With V trimmed by 4 bases and J by 0 bases, 8 bases remained unmatched. This CDR3 region has 18 residues. The germline CDR1 and CDR2 sequences are SGHRS and YFSETQ. CDR3 protein: CASSPGLAGESSYNEQFF. In nucleotides, the CDR3 is TGCGCCAGCAGCCCGGGACTAGCGGGCGAGAGCTCCTACAATGAGCAGTTCTTC.

This chain uses TRBV5-4 with TRBJ1-1; 9 bases are shared with TRBD1. The junction had 4 bases not matched to a gene; V was cut back by 3 bases and J by 1 base. CDR1 and CDR2 from the germline V gene are SGHNT and YYREEE (reference sequence). This CDR3 spans 15 amino acids. CDR3 bases: TGTGCCAGCAGCTCCGACAGGGGGGAGAACACTGAAGCTTTCTTT. This codes for CASSSDRGENTEAFF.

The rearrangement joins TRBV29-1 to TRBJ1-1; TRBD1 might be the D (6 bases). The CDR3 totals 13 residues. V lost 0 bases to trimming and J lost 5 bases, with 10 bases between them. Looked up from germline, CDR1 is SQVTM and CDR2 is ANQGSEA. This chain's CDR3 is CSVEDKGGTEAFF. CDR3 bases: TGCAGCGTTGAAGATAAGGGGGGGACTGAAGCTTTCTTT.

V usage is TRBV4-3 and J usage is TRBJ2-1, with D uncertain. The CDR3 is 14 residues long. Germline values: CDR1 LGHNA, CDR2 YSLEER. V gave up 0 bases and J gave up 6 bases, with 9 bases separating them. CDR3 sequence reads: CASSQEILSNEQFF. The CDR3 DNA reads TGCGCCAGCAGCCAAGAAATCCTATCCAATGAGCAGTTCTTC.

This chain links TRBV6-2 or TRBV6-3 with TRBJ1-3; 7 bases are a match to TRBD1. Germline assignment: CDR1 MNHEY and CDR2 SVGEGT. V lost 4 bases, J lost 0 bases, and 6 bases stayed unmatched. This CDR3 contains 16 residues. The CDR3 coding sequence is TGTGCCAGCAGTTTCGGACAGGCCATCTCTGGAAACACCATATATTTT. Translated: CASSFGQAISGNTIYF.

This clone was observed a handful of times. At one end, the junction sequence differs from germline, possibly due to a read error. V and J are TRBV13 and TRBJ2-7; weak D call: TRBD2 (6 bases). The CDR3 length is 15 residues. The germline gives CDR1 PRHDT, CDR2 FYEKMQ (reference sequence). CDR3: CASSLGLASSYEQYF. The DNA of the CDR3 is TGTGCCAGCAGCCTAGGGCTAGCGAGCTCCTACGAGCAGTACTTC.

This clone appeared a single time. The rearrangement joins TRBV6-5 to TRBJ1-5; 7 nucleotides match TRBD1. Germline CDR1 is MNHEY and CDR2 is SVGAGI. Trimming removed 8 bases from V and 7 bases from J; junction bases left unmatched: 8. The CDR3 length is 13 residues. CDR3 region: CASAETGSQPQHF. The CDR3 DNA is TGTGCCAGCGCGGAGACAGGGAGCCAGCCCCAGCATTTT.

This clone appeared a single time. The chain combines TRBV6-5 with TRBJ1-1, with 7 bases matching TRBD1. V shed 4 bases, J shed 0 bases, and the junction held 5 bases outside the gene matches. This CDR3 has 15 residues. The germline V gene encodes CDR1 MNHEY and CDR2 SVGAGI. The DNA for the CDR3 is TGTGCCAGCAGTTTGATAGGGGGCGTGAACACTGAAGCTTTCTTT. Translating gives CASSLIGGVNTEAFF.

This clone was observed once. The chain is built from TRBV19 and TRBJ1-5, with 7 bases that match TRBD1. Trimming removed 4 bases from V and 6 bases from J; junction bases left unmatched: 12. Germline V CDR1 and CDR2: LNHDA, SQIVND (reference sequence). The CDR3 contains 16 residues. In nucleotides, the CDR3 is TGTGCCAGTAGTACAACGGACAGGCCCGGAATTCAGCCCCAGCATTTT. It is translated as CASSTTDRPGIQPQHF.

The chain recombines TRBV2 with TRBJ1-6; 9 bases line up with TRBD1. The CDR3 is 15 amino acids. V trimming: 1 base; J trimming: 5 bases; junction bases outside the gene matches: 0. Germline-derived CDR1 and CDR2 are SNHLY and FYNNEI. CDR3 region: CASSEGDRDNSPLHF. As DNA, the CDR3 is TGTGCCAGCAGTGAAGGGGACAGGGATAATTCACCCCTCCACTTT. The full variable domain, with the rest looked up from reference TRBV2 and TRBJ1-6, is EPEVTQTPSHQVTQMGQEVILRCVPISNHLYFYWYRQILGQKVEFLVSFYNNEISEKSEIFDDQFSVERPDGSNFTLKIRSTKLEDSAMYFCASSEGDRDNSPLHFGNGTRLTVT.

The chain links TRBV3-1 (or the pseudogene TRBV3-2) to TRBJ1-2; D is possibly TRBD1 (5 bases). CDR3 length equals 14 residues. The germline gives CDR1 LGHDT, CDR2 YNNKEL (reference sequence). The germline V and J ends were trimmed by 0 bases and 4 bases, with 9 bases remaining between them. The CDR3 region has the DNA TGTGCCAGCAGCCAAGAAGGACACGGCTATGGCTACACCTTC. Translated: CASSQEGHGYGYTF.

The gene calls are TRBV19 and TRBJ1-5; no clear D. This CDR3 contains 12 residues. Trimming took off 4 bases at V and 7 bases at J, with 8 bases between the two ends. The germline V gene has CDR1 LNHDA and CDR2 SQIVND (reference sequence). The CDR3 region has the DNA TGTGCCAGTAGTAGCGGTAGGCAGCCCCAGCATTTT. This sequence encodes CASSSGRQPQHF.

This clone has a handful of counts. V and J are TRBV30 and TRBJ1-2, with 8 bases aligning to TRBD1. Germline-derived CDR1 and CDR2 are GTSNPN and SVGIG (reference sequence). The CDR3 contains 13 residues. The V and J ends lost 0 bases and 8 bases, in that order; junction bases with no gene match: 5. The CDR3 DNA is TGTGCCTGGAGTGTACTGGACAGGGAGGGCTACACCTTC. It yields the protein CAWSVLDREGYTF.

The rearrangement joins TRBV6-5 to TRBJ1-1, with 9 bases identical to TRBD1. This CDR3 has 14 residues. The germline V gene encodes CDR1 MNHEY and CDR2 SVGAGI. With V trimmed by 2 bases and J by 6 bases, 4 bases remained unmatched. This chain's CDR3 is CASSYRGQGSEAFF. CDR3 bases: TGTGCCAGCAGTTACAGGGGACAGGGCTCTGAAGCTTTCTTT.

V gene TRBV7-8 combines with J gene TRBJ1-6; D is unresolved. The CDR3 covers 15 residues. The V end lost 0 bases, the J end lost 7 bases, and 10 bases lay between the germline ends. CDR1 SGHVS and CDR2 FQNEAQ come from the germline V gene. CDR3 amino acids: CASSLAVGPNSPLHF. CDR3 DNA sequence: TGTGCCAGCAGCTTAGCAGTGGGCCCGAATTCACCCCTCCACTTT.

The rearrangement links TRBV19 to TRBJ1-1; unclear D gene. Germline assignment: CDR1 LNHDA and CDR2 SQIVND (reference sequence). The V and J ends lost 2 bases and 0 bases respectively, with 4 bases between them. CDR3 length: 13 amino acids. CDR3 loop: CASSISLNTEAFF. The CDR3 coding sequence is TGTGCCAGTAGTATATCCTTGAACACTGAAGCTTTCTTT.